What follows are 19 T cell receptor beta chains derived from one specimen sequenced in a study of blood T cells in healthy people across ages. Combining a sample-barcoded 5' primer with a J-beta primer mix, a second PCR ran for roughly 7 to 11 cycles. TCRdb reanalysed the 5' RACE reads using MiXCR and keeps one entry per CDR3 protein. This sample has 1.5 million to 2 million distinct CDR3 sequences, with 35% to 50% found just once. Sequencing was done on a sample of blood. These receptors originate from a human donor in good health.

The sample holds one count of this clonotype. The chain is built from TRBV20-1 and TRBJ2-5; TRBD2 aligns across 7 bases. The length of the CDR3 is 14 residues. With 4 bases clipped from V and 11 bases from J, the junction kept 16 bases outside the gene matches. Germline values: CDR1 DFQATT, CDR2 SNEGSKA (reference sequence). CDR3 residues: CSATRDYPYNEQYF. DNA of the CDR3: TGCAGTGCTACCCGGGACTACCCCTACAATGAGCAGTACTTC.

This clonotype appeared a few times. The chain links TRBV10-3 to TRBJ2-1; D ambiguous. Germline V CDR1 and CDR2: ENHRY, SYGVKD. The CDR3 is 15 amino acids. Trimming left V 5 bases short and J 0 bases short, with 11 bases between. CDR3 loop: CAISLAESSYNEQFF. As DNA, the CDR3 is TGTGCCATCAGTTTGGCAGAAAGCTCCTACAATGAGCAGTTCTTC.

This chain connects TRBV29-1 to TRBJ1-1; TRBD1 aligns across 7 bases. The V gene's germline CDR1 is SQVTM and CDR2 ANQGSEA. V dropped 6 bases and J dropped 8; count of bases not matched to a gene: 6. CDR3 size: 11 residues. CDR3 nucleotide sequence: TGCAGCGTCGTACCGGGACAGGAAGCTTTCTTT. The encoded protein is CSVVPGQEAFF.

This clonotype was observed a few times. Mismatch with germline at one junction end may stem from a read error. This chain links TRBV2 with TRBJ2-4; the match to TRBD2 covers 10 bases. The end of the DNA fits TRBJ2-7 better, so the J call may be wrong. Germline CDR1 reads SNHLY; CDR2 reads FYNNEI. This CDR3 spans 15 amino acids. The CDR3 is CASREGLAAPYEQYF. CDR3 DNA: TGTGCCAGCAGAGAAGGACTAGCGGCTCCCTACGAGCAGTACTTC.

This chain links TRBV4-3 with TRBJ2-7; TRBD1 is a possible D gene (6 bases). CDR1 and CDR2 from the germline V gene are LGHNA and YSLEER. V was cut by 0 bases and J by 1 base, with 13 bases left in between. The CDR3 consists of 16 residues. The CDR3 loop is CASSQDSRGRSYEQYF. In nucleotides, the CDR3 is TGCGCCAGCAGCCAAGATAGCAGGGGACGATCCTACGAGCAGTACTTC.

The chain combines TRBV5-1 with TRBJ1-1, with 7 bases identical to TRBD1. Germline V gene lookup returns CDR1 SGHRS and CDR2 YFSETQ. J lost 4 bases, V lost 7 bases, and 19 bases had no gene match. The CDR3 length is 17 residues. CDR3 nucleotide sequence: TGCGCCAGCCGATTCCGGACAGGCCTCTTGGGGGGCACTGAAGCTTTCTTT. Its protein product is CASRFRTGLLGGTEAFF.

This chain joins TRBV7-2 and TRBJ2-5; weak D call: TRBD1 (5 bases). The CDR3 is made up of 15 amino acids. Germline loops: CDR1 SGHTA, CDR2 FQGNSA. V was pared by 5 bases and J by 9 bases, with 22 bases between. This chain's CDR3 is CASSTQTEAPGSQYF. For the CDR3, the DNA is TGTGCCAGCAGCACGCAAACAGAGGCTCCAGGGTCCCAGTACTTC.

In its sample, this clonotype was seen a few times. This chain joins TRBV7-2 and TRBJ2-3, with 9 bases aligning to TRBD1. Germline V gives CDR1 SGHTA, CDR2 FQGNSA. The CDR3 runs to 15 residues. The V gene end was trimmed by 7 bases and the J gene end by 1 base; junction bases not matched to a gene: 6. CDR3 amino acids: CASNSRTGGTDTQYF. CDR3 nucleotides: TGTGCCAGCAACTCCCGGACAGGGGGCACAGATACGCAGTATTTT. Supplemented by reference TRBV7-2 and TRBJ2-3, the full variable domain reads GAGVSQSPSNKVTEKGKDVELRCDPISGHTALYWYRQSLGQGLEFLIYFQGNSAPDKSGLPSDRFSAERTGGSVSTLTIQRTQQEDSAVYLCASNSRTGGTDTQYFGPGTRLTVL.

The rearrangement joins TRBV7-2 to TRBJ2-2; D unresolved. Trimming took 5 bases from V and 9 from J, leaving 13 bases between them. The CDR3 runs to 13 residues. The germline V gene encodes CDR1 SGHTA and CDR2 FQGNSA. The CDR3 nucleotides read TGTGCCAGCAGCCCTAGGACGCAGCGGGAGCTGTTTTTT. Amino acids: CASSPRTQRELFF.

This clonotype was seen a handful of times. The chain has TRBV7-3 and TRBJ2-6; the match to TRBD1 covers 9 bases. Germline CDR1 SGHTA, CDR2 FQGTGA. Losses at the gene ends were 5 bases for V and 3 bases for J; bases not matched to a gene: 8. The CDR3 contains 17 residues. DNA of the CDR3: TGTGCCAGCAGCGTGTCCGGGACAGGGTTTGGGGCCAACGTCCTGACTTTC. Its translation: CASSVSGTGFGANVLTF. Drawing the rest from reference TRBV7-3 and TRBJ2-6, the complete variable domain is GAGVSQTPSNKVTEKGKYVELRCDPISGHTALYWYRQSLGQGPEFLIYFQGTGAADDSGLPNDRFFAVRPEGSVSTLKIQRTERGDSAVYLCASSVSGTGFGANVLTFGAGSRLTVL.

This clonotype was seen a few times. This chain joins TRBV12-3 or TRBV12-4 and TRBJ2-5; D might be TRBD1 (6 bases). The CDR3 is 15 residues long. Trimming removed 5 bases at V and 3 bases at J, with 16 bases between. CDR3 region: CASSLYSDSEETQYF. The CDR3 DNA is TGTGCCAGCAGTCTTTACTCGGACAGCGAAGAGACCCAGTACTTC.

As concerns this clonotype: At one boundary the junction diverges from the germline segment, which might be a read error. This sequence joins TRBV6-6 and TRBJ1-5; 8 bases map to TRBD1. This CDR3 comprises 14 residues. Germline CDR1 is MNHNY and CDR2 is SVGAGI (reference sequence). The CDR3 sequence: CASSNRPGGLPQHF. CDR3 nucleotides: TGCGCCAGCAGCAACCGGCCAGGGGGCTTACCCCAGCATTTT.

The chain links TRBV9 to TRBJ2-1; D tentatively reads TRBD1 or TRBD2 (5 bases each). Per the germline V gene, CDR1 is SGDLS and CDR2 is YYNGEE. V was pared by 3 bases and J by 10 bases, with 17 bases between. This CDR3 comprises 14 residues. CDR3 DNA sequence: TGTGCCAGCAGCGGGGATCCTCGTGGGGGAGAGCAGTTCTTC. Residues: CASSGDPRGGEQFF.

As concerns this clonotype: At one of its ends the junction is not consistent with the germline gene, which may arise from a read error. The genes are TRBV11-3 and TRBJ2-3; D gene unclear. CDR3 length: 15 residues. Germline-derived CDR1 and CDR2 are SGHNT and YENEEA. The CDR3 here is CASSRWGQDTDTQYF. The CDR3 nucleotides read TGTGCCAGCAGCCGGTGGGGTCAAGACACAGATACACAGTATTTT.

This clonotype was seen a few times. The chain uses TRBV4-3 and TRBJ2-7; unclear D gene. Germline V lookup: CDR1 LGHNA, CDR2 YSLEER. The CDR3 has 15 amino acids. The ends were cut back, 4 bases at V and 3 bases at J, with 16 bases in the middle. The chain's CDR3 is CASSLDLMGNYEQYF. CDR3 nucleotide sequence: TGCGCCAGCAGCCTTGACCTGATGGGGAACTACGAGCAGTACTTC.

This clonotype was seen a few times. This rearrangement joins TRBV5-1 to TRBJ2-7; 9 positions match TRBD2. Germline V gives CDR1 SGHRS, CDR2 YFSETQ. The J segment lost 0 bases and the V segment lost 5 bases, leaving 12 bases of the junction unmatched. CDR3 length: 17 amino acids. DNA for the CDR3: TGCGCCAGCAGTCTTAGTAGCGGGGGTTCAAGCTCCTACGAGCAGTACTTC. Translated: CASSLSSGGSSSYEQYF.

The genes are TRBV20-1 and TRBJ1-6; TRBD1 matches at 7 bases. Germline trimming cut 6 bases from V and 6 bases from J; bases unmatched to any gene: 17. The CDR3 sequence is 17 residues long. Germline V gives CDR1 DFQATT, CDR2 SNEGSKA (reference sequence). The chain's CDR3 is CSAVSPGQRARNSPLHF. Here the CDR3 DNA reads TGCAGTGCCGTTTCTCCGGGACAGAGGGCCCGTAATTCACCCCTCCACTTT.

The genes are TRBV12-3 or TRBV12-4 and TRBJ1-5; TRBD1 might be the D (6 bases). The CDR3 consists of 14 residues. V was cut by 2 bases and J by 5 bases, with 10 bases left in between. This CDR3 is CASSLHAGDQPQHF. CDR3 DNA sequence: TGTGCCAGCAGTTTACATGCAGGGGATCAGCCCCAGCATTTT.

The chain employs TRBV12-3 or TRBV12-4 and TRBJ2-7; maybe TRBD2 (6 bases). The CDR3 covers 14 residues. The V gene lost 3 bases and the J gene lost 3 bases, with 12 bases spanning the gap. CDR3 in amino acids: CASSLAGPIYEQYF. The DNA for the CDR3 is TGTGCCAGCAGTTTGGCGGGACCGATCTACGAGCAGTACTTC.